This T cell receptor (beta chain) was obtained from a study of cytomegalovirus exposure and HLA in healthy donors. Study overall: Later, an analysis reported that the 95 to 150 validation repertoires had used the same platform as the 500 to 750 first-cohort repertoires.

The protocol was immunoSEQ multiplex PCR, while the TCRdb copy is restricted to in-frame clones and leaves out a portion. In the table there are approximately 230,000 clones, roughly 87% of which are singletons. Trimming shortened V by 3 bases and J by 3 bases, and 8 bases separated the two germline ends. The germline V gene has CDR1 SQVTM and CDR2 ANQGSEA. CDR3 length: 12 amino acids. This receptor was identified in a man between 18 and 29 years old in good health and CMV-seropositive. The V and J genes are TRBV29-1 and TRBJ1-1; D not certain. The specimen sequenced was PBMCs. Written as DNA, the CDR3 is TGCAGCGTTGAGGAAAATGACACTGAAGCTTTCTTT. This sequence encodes CSVEENDTEAFF.